The clone carrying this T cell receptor (beta chain) was detected many times. Trimming pared 0 bases from V and 8 bases from J, leaving 15 bases between. This CDR3 contains 15 residues. CDR1 is MNHNS and CDR2 is SASEGT in the germline V gene. TCR beta CDR3 sequences were amplified from RNA transcripts. The study used the HTBI primer set for a first-round RT-PCR of the TCR CDR3. One entry per CDR3 protein results from TCRdb running MiXCR on the multiplex PCR reads. The sample has 400,000 to 500,000 distinct CDR3 sequences; approximately 14% are singletons. The sample comes from a study of T cells in Graves' hyperthyroidism and ophthalmopathy. Researchers defined stable Graves' hyperthyroidism as no ophthalmopathy progression within 18 months.

The rearrangement joins TRBV6-1 to TRBJ2-3; TRBD1 might be the D (5 bases). The TCR sequence derives from a woman aged 18 to 35 with Graves' hyperthyroidism. The source material was blood. Here the CDR3 DNA reads TGTGCCAGCAGTGAAGCCCTTGGGGCCTCGGGTACGCAGTATTTT. Translation gives CASSEALGASGTQYF.